Listed below are T cell receptor beta chains from one sample, sequenced in a study of shared clonotypes between healthy human individuals. The data were produced by immunoSEQ multiplex PCR, yet TCRdb's version contains in-frame clones alone and is incomplete. The sample lists roughly 2.2 million clones, over 85% occurring once. Sequences were obtained from naive CD4+ T cells from PBMCs. These receptors were obtained from a man younger than 30 in good health. Some clones in this sample may be carry-over from other donors' samples. Each CDR3 is given with its conserved first and last residue. The order of the fields is J gene, D gene, V gene, CDR3 protein. D genes are given only for firm matches.

>TRBJ2-7|TRBD2|TRBV2
CASSELVSGIYEQYF
>TRBJ2-6|.|TRBV6-5
CASRGSGANVLTF
>TRBJ2-2|.|TRBV6-5
CASSYSGGGELFF
>TRBJ2-4|.|TRBV5-1
CASSLALGLRGNIQYF
>TRBJ1-5|.|TRBV4-1
CASSLGAGNQPQHF
>TRBJ2-6|.|TRBV2
CASLPQSSGANVLTF
>TRBJ2-1|.|TRBV7-2
CASSFLMTVREQFF
>TRBJ2-4|TRBD1|TRBV4-1
CASSQDLDRGRAKNIQYF
>TRBJ2-7|TRBD2|TRBV5-6
CASSLPSGRAVQYF
>TRBJ2-5|TRBD2|TRBV5-1
CASSYSGSPQETQYF
>TRBJ2-3|TRBD2|TRBV2
CASSGASGRARDTQYF
>TRBJ1-4|.|TRBV2
CASSEQGRANEKLFF
>TRBJ2-7|.|TRBV7-7
CASSFRPGDYEQYF
>TRBJ1-1|.|TRBV7-9
CASSPIVGASFEAFF
>TRBJ2-7|.|TRBV7-9
CASSSRDLPYEQYF
>TRBJ1-2|TRBD1|TRBV6-4
CASSDTPYSLGTGGEAF
>TRBJ2-7|.|TRBV5-1
CASSLEGDYEQYF
>TRBJ2-7|TRBD2|TRBV10-3
CAISEPGLADYEQYF
>TRBJ2-1|TRBD2|TRBV5-4
CASSPTSGMYNEQFF
>TRBJ2-7|.|TRBV20-1
CSAIMRGEQYF
>TRBJ1-1|.|TRBV18
CASSPLADLNTEAFF
>TRBJ2-1|TRBD1|TRBV5-4
CASSHRDRGPHEQFF
>TRBJ2-1|.|TRBV2
CAINRGHEQFF
>TRBJ2-1|TRBD2|TRBV6-5
CASRGPSGIYNEQFF
>TRBJ1-2|TRBD1|TRBV2
CASTGQGLVWGYTF
>TRBJ2-3|.|TRBV30
CAWSVGGVTDTQYF
>TRBJ1-1|.|TRBV11-2
CASRLHQNTEAFF
>TRBJ1-2|TRBD1|TRBV19
CASRGTGVPPNYGYTF
>TRBJ1-1|.|TRBV19
CASSISPRQRAFF
>TRBJ1-1|TRBD1|TRBV29-1
CSVAGQFIGAFF
>TRBJ2-2|TRBD2|TRBV5-1
CASSLGTSGRTGELFF
>TRBJ1-5|TRBD1|TRBV19
CASGQAISNQPQHF
>TRBJ2-1|TRBD2|TRBV6-1
CASSASSGRALSYNEQFF
>TRBJ2-2|.|TRBV7-8
CASSLRGGNTGELFF
>TRBJ1-2|TRBD1|TRBV28
CASRYPRGTSYGYTF
>TRBJ1-5|TRBD1|TRBV28
CASSRTGSHQPQHF
>TRBJ2-6|.|TRBV28
CASIRGAGRPAANVLTF
>TRBJ2-3|TRBD2|TRBV5-4
CASSAGLAGSTDTQYF
>TRBJ2-1|TRBD2|TRBV29-1
CSVALAAYNEQFF
>TRBJ2-7|TRBD2|TRBV5-4
CASSPGRVSYEQYF
>TRBJ1-5|.|TRBV25-1
CASSELHNRQPQHF
>TRBJ1-1|.|TRBV28
CASSPSLGERNTEAFF
>TRBJ2-1|.|TRBV5-1
CASSSQGNEQFF
>TRBJ2-5|.|TRBV5-1
CASSRAERETQYF
>TRBJ2-7|.|TRBV7-3
CASSLMAGDFHEQYF
>TRBJ2-3|.|TRBV9
CASSDPRSTDTQYF
>TRBJ1-3|.|TRBV7-8
CASRWGASSGNTIYF
>TRBJ1-1|.|TRBV5-6
CASSPWGDGRNTEAFF
>TRBJ2-7|.|TRBV5-1
CASSLFPGSSAQQYF
>TRBJ2-3|.|TRBV9
CASSVAPVVTDTQYF
>TRBJ2-7|.|TRBV7-2
CASSLALSAEQYF
>TRBJ1-2|.|TRBV11-2
CASSLKTGPHGYGYTF
>TRBJ1-1|TRBD1|TRBV27
CASSWDRRLGDTEAFF